The 32 T cell receptor beta chains given below trace back to one sample, sequenced in a study of T cell responses to AZD1222 COVID-19 vaccine. Using immunoSEQ multiplex PCR, the repertoire was profiled, and TCRdb retains in-frame clones only, with some absent. The sample shows over 90,000 clones, 91% of them seen only once. The source material was peripheral blood, sampled on day 0 of AZD1222 vaccination. The origin of the receptors is an adult in good health.

This chain uses TRBV6-5 with TRBJ1-5; D call uncertain. V was clipped by 6 bases and J by 0 bases, with 6 bases between them. Per the germline V gene, CDR1 is MNHEY and CDR2 is SVGAGI. This CDR3 is 13 amino acids long. CDR3 sequence reads: CASSPNSNQPQHF. CDR3 bases: TGTGCCAGCAGCCCAAATAGCAATCAGCCCCAGCATTTT.

The CDR3 coding sequence is TGTGCCAGCAGCGGCAGGGGGCGAAAAAACAATGAGCAGTTCTTC. It yields the protein CASSGRGRKNNEQFF. The J gene is TRBJ2-1, the V gene TRBV7-6, with 8 bases fitting TRBD1. V gave up 5 bases and J gave up 5 bases; unmatched junction bases: 8. CDR1 SGHVS and CDR2 FNYEAQ come from the germline V gene. This CDR3 is 15 amino acids long.

This clone appeared once. V and J are TRBV5-4 and TRBJ2-5; 9 bases map to TRBD1. The CDR3 contains 15 residues. The J segment lost 5 bases and the V segment lost 4 bases, leaving 9 bases of the junction unmatched. CDR1 and CDR2 from the germline V gene are SGHNT and YYREEE (reference sequence). The chain's CDR3 is CASSTRDRVFETQYF. DNA of the CDR3: TGTGCCAGCAGCACCAGGGACAGGGTATTTGAGACCCAGTACTTC.

This sequence joins TRBV5-1 and TRBJ2-1; 13 bases fit TRBD2. The J segment lost 5 bases and the V segment lost 3 bases, leaving 8 bases of the junction unmatched. This CDR3 is 17 amino acids long. Germline V gene lookup returns CDR1 SGHRS and CDR2 YFSETQ. The DNA of the CDR3 is TGCGCCAGCAGCTGGGGAGGACTAGCGGGGGATAACAATGAGCAGTTCTTC. It translates to CASSWGGLAGDNNEQFF.

CDR3 loop: CASSIGLMSRGKNIQYF. CDR3 coding DNA: TGTGCCAGTAGTATAGGTTTAATGAGCAGGGGGAAAAACATTCAGTACTTC. The chain uses TRBV19 and TRBJ2-4; TRBD1 matches at 7 bases. CDR1 is LNHDA and CDR2 is SQIVND in the germline V gene (reference sequence). The CDR3 spans 17 residues. The ends lost 1 base at V and 4 bases at J; junction bases unmatched: 10.

CDR3 DNA sequence: TGTGCCAGCACCCAACGGACCGGGGAGCTGTTTTTT. It translates to CASTQRTGELFF. The chain couples TRBV11-2 to TRBJ2-2; D ambiguous. In germline, CDR1 is SGHAT, CDR2 FQNNGV. Trimming took 7 bases from V and 5 from J, leaving 8 bases between them. The CDR3 has 12 residues.

The CDR3 is CASSYRWTVHYYGYTF. For the CDR3, the DNA is TGTGCCAGCAGTTACCGGTGGACAGTTCACTACTATGGCTACACCTTC. The V call is TRBV6-2 or TRBV6-3, the J call TRBJ1-2; D perhaps matches TRBD1 (6 bases). The CDR3 length is 16 residues. Trimming took 2 bases from V and 3 from J, leaving 16 bases between them. Germline V gene lookup returns CDR1 MNHEY and CDR2 SVGEGT.

V gene TRBV24-1 combines with J gene TRBJ2-1; unclear D gene. Trimming cost V 0 bases and J 10 bases, with 3 bases left between them. This CDR3 has 11 residues. Germline CDR1 and CDR2: KGHDR and SFDVKD. The CDR3 DNA follows: TGTGCCACCAGTGATTTGCGGGAGCAGTTCTTC. Its protein is CATSDLREQFF.

The chain has TRBV5-4 and TRBJ1-1; TRBD1 aligns across 8 bases. CDR1 and CDR2 from the germline V gene are SGHNT and YYREEE (reference sequence). CDR3 size: 15 residues. V shed 5 bases, J shed 4 bases, and the junction held 10 bases outside the gene matches. This CDR3 is CASRRQGLSGTEAFF. The DNA of the CDR3 is TGTGCCAGCAGACGACAGGGGTTGAGCGGCACTGAAGCTTTCTTT.

The gene calls are TRBV18 and TRBJ2-5, with 7 bases lining up with TRBD2. V shed 3 bases, J shed 4 bases, and the junction held 2 bases outside the gene matches. The CDR3 is made up of 13 amino acids. Germline V CDR1 and CDR2: KGHSH, LQKENI. The CDR3 nucleotides read TGTGCCAGCTCACCGGCGGGAGCAGAGACCCAGTACTTC. Residues: CASSPAGAETQYF. Variable domain in full (rest from reference TRBV18 and TRBJ2-5): NAGVMQNPRHLVRRRGQEARLRCSPMKGHSHVYWYRQLPEEGLKFMVYLQKENIIDESGMPKERFSAEFPKEGPSILRIQQVVRGDSAAYFCASSPAGAETQYFGPGTRLLVL.

The chain uses TRBV14 and TRBJ1-5; no clear D. Trimming left V 3 bases short and J 3 bases short, with 24 bases between. Germline values: CDR1 SGHDN, CDR2 FVKESK. The CDR3 loop spans 19 amino acids. CDR3 residues: CASSQGSSEIRRNNQPQHF. The CDR3 bases are TGTGCCAGCAGCCAGGGGAGCTCGGAAATAAGACGGAACAATCAGCCCCAGCATTTT.

This rearrangement joins TRBV19 to TRBJ2-3; 8 nucleotides match TRBD1. CDR1 and CDR2 from the germline V gene are LNHDA and SQIVND (reference sequence). V shed 3 bases and J 7 bases; nucleotides not matched to a gene: 6. The CDR3 totals 14 residues. CDR3 region: CASSIGRGLYTQYF. The CDR3 DNA follows: TGTGCCAGTAGTATCGGCAGGGGGCTGTATACGCAGTATTTT.

This chain links TRBV4-2 with TRBJ2-3; TRBD2 aligns across 13 bases. The CDR3 is 18 residues long. CDR1 and CDR2 (germline): LGHNA, YNFKEQ. Trimming at V came to 0 bases and at J to 4 bases, leaving 7 bases not matched to a gene. The CDR3 coding sequence is TGTGCCAGCAGCCAAGACCGGACTAGCGGGAGAAGCGCAGATACGCAGTATTTT. Its translation: CASSQDRTSGRSADTQYF.

This sequence joins TRBV7-6 and TRBJ2-5; 9 bases fit TRBD2. CDR3 length equals 14 residues. In germline, CDR1 is SGHVS, CDR2 FNYEAQ. J lost 5 bases, V lost 5 bases, and 6 bases had no gene match. CDR3 nucleotides: TGTGCCAGCAGCGAAGCGGGAGGAGGGGAGACCCAGTACTTC. Protein sequence: CASSEAGGGETQYF.

V usage is TRBV2 and J usage is TRBJ1-6, with 12 bases matching TRBD1. In germline, CDR1 is SNHLY, CDR2 FYNNEI. Trimming removed 4 bases from V and 10 bases from J; junction bases left unmatched: 8. The CDR3 spans 16 residues. The CDR3 DNA reads TGTGCCAGCAGTGCCCAGGGACAGGGGGCAAAATCACCCCTCCACTTT. Its protein is CASSAQGQGAKSPLHF.

The chain carries TRBV6-5 and TRBJ2-7; no definite D call. CDR3 length equals 13 residues. V dropped 5 bases and J dropped 4 bases, with 12 bases sitting between them. Germline CDR1 reads MNHEY; CDR2 reads SVGAGI. Here the CDR3 DNA reads TGTGCCAGCAGTAGAAACGGCCCTTACGAGCAGTACTTC. Its translation is CASSRNGPYEQYF.

The chain combines TRBV19 with TRBJ2-7; tentatively, D is TRBD1 or TRBD2 (6 bases each). This CDR3 has 15 amino acids. V gave up 4 bases and J gave up 4 bases, with 17 bases separating them. The germline gives CDR1 LNHDA, CDR2 SQIVND (reference sequence). Here the CDR3 DNA reads TGTGCCAGTAGTAGCGTTGGGGGGCTGCGGTACGAGCAGTACTTC. Its protein is CASSSVGGLRYEQYF.

The genes are TRBV29-1 and TRBJ1-1; 7 bases are shared with TRBD1. The V gene's germline CDR1 is SQVTM and CDR2 ANQGSEA. The ends lost 4 bases at V and 0 bases at J; junction bases unmatched: 2. The CDR3 spans 13 residues. The CDR3 DNA is TGCAGCGTTGTAAGGGGGCTGAACACTGAAGCTTTCTTT. It specifies CSVVRGLNTEAFF.

The J gene is TRBJ2-2, the V gene TRBV4-2; the match to TRBD2 covers 8 bases. Germline V lookup: CDR1 LGHNA, CDR2 YNFKEQ. The CDR3 runs to 17 residues. V dropped 0 bases and J dropped 1; count of bases not matched to a gene: 4. The CDR3 DNA follows: TGTGCCAGCAGCCAAGAGACGGGGGGGAGGAACACCGGGGAGCTGTTTTTT. It is translated as CASSQETGGRNTGELFF.

This chain connects TRBV28 to TRBJ2-1; D ambiguous. With 5 bases removed from V and 10 bases from J, the gap between germline ends came to 15 bases. CDR3 length: 13 residues. Germline CDR1 MDHEN, CDR2 SYDVKM. The CDR3 DNA is TGTGCCAGCAGTCTGGACCAGTTCTGGGAGCAGTTCTTC. Translated: CASSLDQFWEQFF.

With respect to this clone: The junction and the germline gene differ at one end; a read error may be behind it. The gene calls are TRBV20-1 and TRBJ2-4, with a possible D match to TRBD1 (6 bases). This CDR3 comprises 11 residues. CDR1 and CDR2 from the germline V gene are DFQATT and SNEGSKA (reference sequence). The CDR3 DNA reads as TGCAGTGCTCCGTTGACAGGCGATCGGGTCTTC. This sequence encodes CSAPLTGDRVF.

The V and J genes are TRBV7-2 and TRBJ2-3, with D possibly called TRBD1 or TRBD2 (5 bases each). Trimming cost V 5 bases and J 1 base, with 10 bases left between them. Germline loops: CDR1 SGHTA, CDR2 FQGNSA. The CDR3 runs to 14 residues. The CDR3: CASSNEGRTDTQYF. Written as DNA, the CDR3 is TGTGCCAGCAGCAATGAGGGGCGCACAGATACGCAGTATTTT.

The gene calls are TRBV19 and TRBJ1-5, with D maybe TRBD1 (5 bases). The length of the CDR3 is 16 residues. V lost 5 bases and J lost 0, with 14 bases in between. CDR1 is LNHDA and CDR2 is SQIVND in the germline V gene (reference sequence). CDR3 residues: CASSEGGVYSNQPQHF. Here the CDR3 DNA reads TGTGCCAGTAGTGAGGGAGGGGTCTATAGCAATCAGCCCCAGCATTTT. Filled out from reference TRBV19 and TRBJ1-5, the complete variable domain reads DGGITQSPKYLFRKEGQNVTLSCEQNLNHDAMYWYRQDPGQGLRLIYYSQIVNDFQKGDIAEGYSVSREKKESFPLTVTSAQKNPTAFYLCASSEGGVYSNQPQHFGDGTRLSIL.

CDR3 in amino acids: CASSPTSGNEQFF. The CDR3 nucleotides read TGTGCCAGCAGCCCCACTAGCGGAAATGAGCAGTTCTTC. The rearrangement joins TRBV7-9 to TRBJ2-1; the match to TRBD2 covers 8 bases. In germline, CDR1 is SEHNR, CDR2 FQNEAQ (reference sequence). This CDR3 spans 13 amino acids. Trimming took 5 bases from V and 7 from J; bases not matched to a gene: 4.

This chain connects TRBV19 to TRBJ1-1, with unresolved D. Trimming cost V 4 bases and J 4 bases, with 16 bases left between them. Germline V lookup: CDR1 LNHDA, CDR2 SQIVND (reference sequence). This CDR3 spans 15 amino acids. CDR3 sequence: CASSTMGMGATEAFF. The CDR3 bases are TGTGCCAGTAGTACCATGGGGATGGGAGCCACTGAAGCTTTCTTT.

This clone was detected only a few times. The genes are TRBV6-6 and TRBJ1-2, with D unresolved. The CDR3 loop spans 13 amino acids. V gave up 5 bases and J gave up 8 bases, with 15 bases separating them. Germline loops: CDR1 MNHNY, CDR2 SVGAGI (reference sequence). The CDR3 loop reads CASSPDFLVGYTF. CDR3 nucleotide sequence: TGTGCCAGCAGTCCCGACTTTCTCGTAGGCTACACCTTC.

The chain is built from TRBV5-1 and TRBJ1-5, with D unclear. Germline V gene lookup returns CDR1 SGHRS and CDR2 YFSETQ. The CDR3 has 16 residues. V lost 2 bases and J lost 5, with 17 bases in between. The DNA for the CDR3 is TGCGCCAGCAGCTTAATGACATCTGCCATCTATCAGCCCCAGCATTTT. This gives the protein CASSLMTSAIYQPQHF.

This clone was found once. The V call is TRBV28, the J call TRBJ2-3; 8 bases match TRBD2. This CDR3 spans 15 amino acids. Germline V gene sequence: CDR1 MDHEN, CDR2 SYDVKM. V lost 8 bases, J lost 0 bases, and 7 bases stayed unmatched. The CDR3 sequence is CASGGRGRSTDTQYF. The CDR3 DNA sequence: TGTGCCAGCGGCGGCCGCGGGAGGAGCACAGATACGCAGTATTTT. The whole variable domain, filled in from reference TRBV28 and TRBJ2-3, reads DVKVTQSSRYLVKRTGEKVFLECVQDMDHENMFWYRQDPGLGLRLIYFSYDVKMKEKGDIPEGYSVSREKKERFSLILESASTNQTSMYLCASGGRGRSTDTQYFGPGTRLTVL.

This clone has ten or more counts. The chain links TRBV5-7 to TRBJ2-5; the D gene is possibly TRBD1 (6 bases). TRBV5-7 is annotated as an ORF whose role is uncertain. Trimming removed 2 bases from V and 3 bases from J, with 11 bases in between. The CDR3 totals 14 residues. CDR3 amino acids: CASSLSRGEETQYF. The CDR3 bases are TGTGCCAGCAGCTTATCCAGGGGTGAAGAGACCCAGTACTTC.

This CDR3 reads CASSFGGGGKNIQYF. Here the CDR3 DNA reads TGTGCCAGCAGCTTTGGTGGCGGGGGCAAAAACATTCAGTACTTC. The chain links TRBV5-4 to TRBJ2-4; 7 positions agree with TRBD2. The J segment lost 3 bases and the V segment lost 2 bases, leaving 5 bases of the junction unmatched. This CDR3 has 15 residues. In germline, CDR1 is SGHNT, CDR2 YYREEE (reference sequence).

The chain combines TRBV27 with TRBJ2-7, with D unclear. Deletions cut 0 bases from V and 7 bases from J, with 10 bases between. CDR3 length: 13 amino acids. Germline V gene sequence: CDR1 MNHEY, CDR2 SMNVEV (reference sequence). Here the CDR3 DNA reads TGTGCCAGCAGTTTATCTATCTGGCGGGAGCAGTACTTC. The encoded protein is CASSLSIWREQYF.

The count of this clone is one. The rearrangement uses TRBV4-2 and TRBJ2-1; TRBD2 aligns across 11 bases. Germline-derived CDR1 and CDR2 are LGHNA and YNFKEQ. V was clipped by 4 bases and J by 9 bases; unmatched bases: 11. The CDR3 covers 16 residues. CDR3 sequence: CASSPYTSGSTIEQFF. CDR3 DNA: TGTGCCAGCAGCCCCTACACTAGCGGGAGCACGATTGAGCAGTTCTTC.